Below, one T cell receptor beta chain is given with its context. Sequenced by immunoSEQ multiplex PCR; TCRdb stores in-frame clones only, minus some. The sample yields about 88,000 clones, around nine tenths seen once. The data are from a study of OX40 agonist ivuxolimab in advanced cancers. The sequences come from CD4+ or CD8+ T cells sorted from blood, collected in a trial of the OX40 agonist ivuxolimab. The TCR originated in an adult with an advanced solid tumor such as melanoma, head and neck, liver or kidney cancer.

DNA of the CDR3: TGTGCCATCAGGGCGGAGGGTATACAAGAGACCCAGTACTTC. It codes for CAIRAEGIQETQYF. This chain uses TRBV10-3 with TRBJ2-5; possible D gene TRBD2, 6 bases. The CDR3 consists of 14 residues. Trimming removed 6 bases at V and 2 bases at J, with 13 bases between. Germline-derived CDR1 and CDR2 are ENHRY and SYGVKD.